This TCR beta chain comes out of a study of blood T cell repertoires in COVID-19. In the study overall: Acute-phase and convalescent COVID-19 samples originated in the United States, Italy and Spain. The analysed material was cDNA or gDNA that came from T cells, B-cell-depleted T cells, or PBMCs.

V lost 0 bases to trimming and J lost 4 bases, with 12 bases between them. The CDR3 covers 16 residues. The germline gives CDR1 LGHNA, CDR2 YNFKEQ. In the authors' workflow: Reference gene primer amplification yielded estimated nucleated cell counts. Measured with immunoSEQ multiplex PCR; TCRdb has only the in-frame clones, and not every one. V and J calls and clone size follow that table, whereas D and trimming were derived from the DNA. The sample lists 130,000 or so clones, approximately 77% seen once, with about a fifth in the top ten. This clonotype originated in a man older than 75 with acute or convalescent COVID-19. The V call is TRBV4-2, the J call TRBJ2-2; possibly TRBD1 for D (5 bases). Sequencing was performed on peripheral blood. This CDR3 is CASSQDLRVATGELFF. CDR3 sequence (DNA): TGTGCCAGCAGCCAAGATCTCAGGGTGGCCACCGGGGAGCTGTTTTTT.